The next 13 T cell receptor beta chains were all read from a single sample in a study of T cell repertoires in cytomegalovirus infection. No antigen has been identified for these receptors. From the reads, TCRdb called clonotypes with MiXCR, one entry per CDR3 protein. The sample records about 890,000 distinct CDR3 sequences, about 33% being singletons. Sequences were derived from cultured CD8+ T cells from PBMCs, sampled from culture after CMV antigen stimulation. The receptors were gathered from a human donor in good health (CMV status not recorded). Some clones in this sample may be carry-over from other donors' samples.

This clonotype was counted many times. The CDR3 region is CASGTGRGEQYV. CDR3 DNA: TGTGCCAGTGGGACAGGGAGGGGCGAGCAGTACGTC. The genes are TRBV6-1 and TRBJ2-7, with 9 bases aligning to TRBD1. Germline V CDR1 and CDR2: MNHNS, SASEGT. This CDR3 is built from 12 residues. V shed 9 bases, J shed 6 bases, and the junction held 6 bases outside the gene matches.

A word on this clonotype: A much larger clone lies one base from this, so it may be a read error. This rearrangement joins TRBV7-2 to TRBJ2-3, with 8 nucleotides matching TRBD2. CDR1 is SGHTA and CDR2 is FQGNSA in the germline V gene. This CDR3 comprises 16 residues. The CDR3 DNA sequence: TGTGCCAACAGCTTAGAAAGCGGGGGCCGCGGGGATACGCAGTATTTT. Protein sequence: CANSLESGGRGDTQYF.

This clonotype was picked up a small number of times. The gene calls are TRBV12-3 or TRBV12-4 and TRBJ2-4, with 8 positions matching TRBD1. This CDR3 region has 15 residues. The V and J ends lost 7 bases and 2 bases, in that order; junction bases with no gene match: 7. The CDR3 protein is CASTRTGSSKNIQYF. CDR3 coding DNA: TGTGCCAGCACCCGGACAGGGTCTTCCAAAAACATTCAGTACTTC.

The rearrangement uses TRBV20-1 and TRBJ1-1; tentatively, D is TRBD1 (6 bases). The CDR3 sequence is 15 residues long. V lost 5 bases and J lost 0, with 16 bases in between. The germline V gene has CDR1 DFQATT and CDR2 SNEGSKA (reference sequence). The CDR3 sequence: CSAYRDTKLNTEAFF. The CDR3 DNA follows: TGCAGTGCTTACCGGGACACCAAATTGAACACTGAAGCTTTCTTT.

This clonotype has only a few counts. This chain joins TRBV12-3 or TRBV12-4 and TRBJ1-2; TRBD1 agrees at 7 bases. The CDR3 runs to 20 residues. V trimming: 3 bases; J trimming: 4 bases; junction bases outside the gene matches: 23. The CDR3 DNA is TGTGCCAGCAGTTTTTTCGTAAGAGGGGGCCTCCATACCGGGGGCTATGGCTACACCTTC. This sequence encodes CASSFFVRGGLHTGGYGYTF.

This clonotype was seen only a few times. This rearrangement joins TRBV27 to TRBJ2-1, with 8 positions matching TRBD2. Germline-derived CDR1 and CDR2 are MNHEY and SMNVEV (reference sequence). The CDR3 sequence is 21 residues long. The ends lost 0 bases at V and 1 base at J; junction bases unmatched: 17. The CDR3 DNA reads as TGTGCCAGCAGTTTATCCCTACCCCACCTACTAGCGGTCCCTTCCTACAATGAGCAGTTCTTC. The encoded protein is CASSLSLPHLLAVPSYNEQFF.

The chain recombines TRBV27 with TRBJ2-7; unclear D gene. The germline V gene has CDR1 MNHEY and CDR2 SMNVEV (reference sequence). V was trimmed by 5 bases and J by 3 bases, leaving 14 bases between them. The CDR3 has 14 amino acids. The CDR3 DNA sequence: TGTGCCAGCAGTCCGGGTTCAGCAGGCTACGAGCAGTACTTC. Its protein is CASSPGSAGYEQYF.

The count of this clonotype is one. V usage is TRBV24-1 and J usage is TRBJ2-5, with D perhaps matching TRBD2 (5 bases). V shed 1 base and J shed 0 bases, with 8 bases lying between them. The CDR3 spans 15 residues. CDR1 KGHDR and CDR2 SFDVKD come from the germline V gene. DNA of the CDR3: TGTGCCACCAGTGATTTAGCGGAGCACCAAGAGACCCAGTACTTC. It specifies CATSDLAEHQETQYF.

The chain is built from TRBV28 and TRBJ1-4; D is unclear. Trimming took off 6 bases at V and 8 bases at J, with 22 bases between the two ends. Germline V CDR1 and CDR2: MDHEN, SYDVKM. CDR3 length: 16 amino acids. CDR3 nucleotides: TGTGCCAGCAGCCTGGAAGGTGCCCGACAACTAGAAAAACTGTTTTTT. Translating it yields CASSLEGARQLEKLFF. The variable domain in full, with the rest retrieved from reference TRBV28 and TRBJ1-4, is DVKVTQSSRYLVKRTGEKVFLECVQDMDHENMFWYRQDPGLGLRLIYFSYDVKMKEKGDIPEGYSVSREKKERFSLILESASTNQTSMYLCASSLEGARQLEKLFFGSGTQLSVL.

This clonotype was seen more than once but under ten times. The J gene is TRBJ2-6, the V gene TRBV14, with 7 bases matching TRBD1. Germline CDR1 reads SGHDN; CDR2 reads FVKESK. The CDR3 consists of 16 residues. Trimming removed 4 bases from V and 5 bases from J; junction bases left unmatched: 8. This chain's CDR3 is CASSLVRGSRANVLTF. CDR3 DNA sequence: TGTGCCAGCAGCCTCGTCAGGGGGTCTCGGGCCAACGTCCTGACTTTC.

A few counts support this clonotype. The chain has TRBV6-1 and TRBJ2-1; either TRBD1 or TRBD2 may fit D (5 bases each). The CDR3 loop spans 15 amino acids. V lost 5 bases and J lost 4, with 15 bases in between. The germline V gene encodes CDR1 MNHNS and CDR2 SASEGT. This CDR3 is CASSPGAGLYNEQFF. The CDR3 DNA sequence: TGTGCCAGCAGTCCCGGGGCAGGGCTGTACAATGAGCAGTTCTTC.

The chain carries TRBV9 and TRBJ2-7, with 8 nucleotides matching TRBD2. V was pared by 2 bases and J by 2 bases, with 6 bases of the junction left unmatched. From germline, CDR1 is SGDLS and CDR2 YYNGEE. This CDR3 spans 15 amino acids. The CDR3 protein is CASSVVSGRTYEQYF. CDR3 coding DNA: TGTGCCAGCAGCGTCGTCAGCGGGAGAACCTACGAGCAGTACTTC.

This clonotype was counted once. This chain uses TRBV20-1 with TRBJ1-5; D call uncertain. The germline V gene encodes CDR1 DFQATT and CDR2 SNEGSKA (reference sequence). CDR3 length: 16 amino acids. V was clipped by 6 bases and J by 0 bases, with 18 bases between them. Here the CDR3 reads CSAPLDGAYSNQPQHF. The CDR3 bases are TGCAGTGCCCCCCTCGACGGAGCCTATAGCAATCAGCCCCAGCATTTT.